This T cell receptor beta chain was recovered during a study of T cell changes during pregnancy in multiple sclerosis. Trimming removed 0 bases from V and 8 bases from J; junction bases left unmatched: 5. The CDR3 runs to 15 residues. The V gene's germline CDR1 is LGHNA and CDR2 YNFKEQ. TCRdb's copy holds only in-frame clones and misses some; the assay was immunoSEQ multiplex PCR. Among approximately 59,000 clones listed, about 90% were seen once. The sequence was collected from a female donor in good health, enrolled as a control in a pregnancy study. This specimen was peripheral blood, taken in the third trimester of pregnancy. The V and J genes are TRBV4-2 and TRBJ2-1; 9 bases fit TRBD2. Here the CDR3 reads CASSQEELAGDEQFF. The CDR3 DNA reads as TGTGCCAGCAGCCAAGAGGAACTAGCGGGTGATGAGCAGTTCTTC.